This TCR beta chain appears in the sequencing data of a study of blood T cell repertoires in COVID-19. Study-level information: There were acute and convalescent COVID-19 samples, and they came from the United States, Italy and Spain. Sources were T cells, B-cell-depleted T cells, or PBMCs; the material itself was cDNA or gDNA.

In the authors' methods: Nucleated cell counts were estimated from reference gene primer amplification. Repertoires were generated with immunoSEQ multiplex PCR, while TCRdb's copy carries only in-frame clones and drops some. From that table come the V and J calls and clone size; the DNA was used to work out D and trimming. The repertoire holds 55,000 to 90,000 clones, more than 85% seen once, with about 12% in the top ten. Trimming removed 7 bases at V and 7 bases at J, with 19 bases between. This CDR3 contains 14 residues. Germline V gives CDR1 LNHDA, CDR2 SQIVND (reference sequence). What was sequenced was peripheral blood. The receptor was derived from a human donor with active COVID-19. The donor label of this sample is uncertain. This chain links TRBV19 with TRBJ1-1; a possible D gene is TRBD1 (5 bases). The CDR3 loop is CASTTGGGMIEAFF. The CDR3 nucleotides are TGTGCCAGTACCACCGGGGGGGGGATGATTGAAGCTTTCTTT.